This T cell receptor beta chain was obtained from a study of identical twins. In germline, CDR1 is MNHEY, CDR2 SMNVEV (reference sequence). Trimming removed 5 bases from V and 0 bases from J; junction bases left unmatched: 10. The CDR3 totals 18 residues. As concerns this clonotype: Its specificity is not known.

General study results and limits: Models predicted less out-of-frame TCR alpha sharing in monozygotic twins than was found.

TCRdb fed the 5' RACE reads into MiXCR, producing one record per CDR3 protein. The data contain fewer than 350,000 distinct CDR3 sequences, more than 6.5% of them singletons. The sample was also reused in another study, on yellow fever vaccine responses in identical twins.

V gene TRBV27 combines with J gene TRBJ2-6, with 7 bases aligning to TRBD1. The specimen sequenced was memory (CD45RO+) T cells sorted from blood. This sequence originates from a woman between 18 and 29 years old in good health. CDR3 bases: TGTGCCAGCAGTCTACGACAGGGCGAATTCTCTGGGGCCAACGTCCTGACTTTC. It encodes CASSLRQGEFSGANVLTF.